The present T cell receptor (beta chain) was sequenced within a study of cytomegalovirus exposure and HLA in healthy donors. Amplification used 60 Vbeta primers and 13 Jbeta primers. Method: immunoSEQ multiplex PCR; TCRdb's copy keeps in-frame clones and lacks some. The table records more than 85,000 clones, about three quarters of them present only once. Germline V gene lookup returns CDR1 SGHRS and CDR2 YFSETQ. Germline trimming cut 2 bases from V and 3 bases from J; bases unmatched to any gene: 7. The CDR3 has 16 residues. The TCR sequence derives from a male donor in good health and CMV-seronegative. The chain employs TRBV5-1 and TRBJ2-1, with TRBD2 identical over 8 bases. Sequencing was carried out using PBMCs. For the CDR3, the DNA is TGCGCCAGCAGCTTCGGGCTAGCGGGCTACTACAATGAGCAGTTCTTC. Its protein product is CASSFGLAGYYNEQFF.